These T cell receptor beta chains were read from a single sample in a study of CD8 T cells in ankylosing spondylitis. TCRdb processed the 5' RACE reads anew with MiXCR; each CDR3 protein has one entry. The sample shows approximately 300,000 distinct CDR3 sequences, 20% of them seen only once. The sequenced sample was blood, either unsorted or a sorted T cell fraction (not recorded which). These receptors were collected from a male donor with ankylosing spondylitis or in good health (not recorded which). Each CDR3 is given with its conserved first and last residue. D genes are given only for firm matches. The size of a clone is reported for some rows only, either as once, few or many, or as a class for expanded clones.

j_call,v_call,d_call,clone_size,cdr3_aa,cdr3_nt
TRBJ2-1,TRBV11-2,TRBD2,.,CVSSIVGLADKYNEQFF,TGTGTCAGCAGCATAGTCGGACTAGCGGACAAATACAATGAGCAGTTCTTC
TRBJ1-5,TRBV19,TRBD1,many,CASSMQGGNQPQHF,TGTGCCAGTAGTATGCAGGGGGGCAATCAGCCCCAGCATTTT
TRBJ2-5,TRBV28,.,.,CASSLSGKRYQETQYF,TGTGCCAGCAGTTTATCGGGGAAACGGTACCAAGAGACCCAGTACTTC
TRBJ2-5,TRBV29-1,.,few,CSVVQIGGGDQETQYF,TGCAGCGTTGTACAAATTGGGGGAGGTGACCAAGAGACCCAGTACTTC
TRBJ2-3,TRBV11-2,TRBD2,.,CASSRTSNTDTQYF,TGTGCCAGCAGCCGGACTAGCAACACAGATACGCAGTATTTT
TRBJ2-1,TRBV29-1,TRBD1,.,CSVEGGTGGSLDEQFF,TGCAGCGTTGAAGGGGGGACAGGGGGCTCATTGGATGAGCAGTTCTTC
TRBJ2-3,TRBV12-3/TRBV12-4,TRBD2,.,CASSPNSGTSTDTQYF,TGTGCCAGCAGTCCAAATAGCGGGACTAGCACAGATACGCAGTATTTT
TRBJ2-1,TRBV2,.,.,CASSGQPGVYNEQFF,TGTGCCAGCAGTGGACAGCCCGGCGTCTACAATGAGCAGTTCTTC
TRBJ2-3,TRBV11-2,TRBD2,few,CASSSRLAGRVDTQYF,TGTGCCAGCAGCTCGCGACTAGCGGGGAGAGTAGATACGCAGTATTTT
TRBJ2-1,TRBV6-1,.,.,CASNLHNEQFF,TGTGCCAGCAACCTCCACAATGAGCAGTTCTTC
TRBJ2-1,TRBV11-2,TRBD1,.,CASSSPRTGGEQFF,TGTGCCAGCAGCTCACCCCGGACAGGAGGTGAGCAGTTCTTC
TRBJ1-5,TRBV6-5,.,.,CASSSSRDILFNQPQHF,TGTGCCAGCAGTTCCAGCCGGGACATCCTTTTCAATCAGCCCCAGCATTTT
TRBJ2-5,TRBV4-2,.,few,CASSQDAAEGETQYF,TGTGCCAGCAGCCAAGATGCGGCGGAGGGGGAGACCCAGTACTTC
TRBJ1-2,TRBV5-1,TRBD1,few,CASSLLPGQGPYGYTF,TGCGCCAGCAGCTTGCTGCCGGGACAGGGGCCCTATGGCTACACCTTC
TRBJ2-3,TRBV15,.,few,CATKYNQVSDTQYF,TGTGCCACCAAATATAATCAAGTTTCAGATACGCAGTATTTT
TRBJ2-5,TRBV15,.,.,CATSSLGTQYF,TGTGCCACCAGCAGTCTCGGGACCCAGTACTTC
TRBJ1-6,TRBV7-2,.,many,CASSPVRGNSPLHF,TGTGCCAGCAGCCCCGTCCGAGGCAATTCACCCCTCCACTTT
TRBJ2-5,TRBV12-3/TRBV12-4,.,.,CASEGVGETQYF,TGTGCCAGCGAGGGAGTCGGAGAGACCCAGTACTTC
TRBJ2-3,TRBV12-3/TRBV12-4,.,few,CASSLFQGVVTDTQYF,TGTGCCAGCAGTTTATTTCAAGGGGTTGTCACAGATACGCAGTATTTT
TRBJ1-4,TRBV20-1,TRBD1,.,CSASGTGAPGTNEKLFF,TGCAGTGCTTCCGGGACAGGGGCCCCGGGGACTAATGAAAAACTGTTTTTT
TRBJ2-2,TRBV11-2,.,.,CASSLGKNTGELFF,TGTGCCAGCAGCTTAGGGAAGAACACCGGGGAGCTGTTTTTT
TRBJ1-4,TRBV18,TRBD1,.,CASSTGTGPEKLFF,TGTGCCAGCTCTACCGGGACAGGCCCTGAAAAACTGTTTTTT
TRBJ2-1,TRBV12-3/TRBV12-4,TRBD2,.,CASSFQLAETYNEQFF,TGTGCCAGCAGTTTCCAACTAGCGGAGACCTACAATGAGCAGTTCTTC
TRBJ2-2,TRBV6-5,.,few,CASSYSIPNTGELFF,TGTGCCAGCAGTTACTCGATTCCTAACACCGGGGAGCTGTTTTTT
TRBJ1-6,TRBV5-5,.,many,CASSLGWGISSPLHF,TGTGCCAGCAGCTTGGGGTGGGGGATTAGTTCACCCCTCCACTTT
TRBJ2-5,TRBV28,.,many,CASSFAQWGETQYF,TGTGCCAGCAGTTTCGCCCAGTGGGGCGAGACCCAGTACTTC
TRBJ2-3,TRBV20-1,.,few,CSAYGQYTDTQYF,TGCAGTGCTTACGGGCAATACACAGATACGCAGTATTTT
TRBJ2-1,TRBV5-5,.,few,CASSTQGILNEQFF,TGTGCCAGCAGCACCCAAGGGATACTCAATGAGCAGTTCTTC
TRBJ1-1,TRBV29-1,.,few,CSVWTLKITEAFF,TGCAGCGTCTGGACCCTAAAAATCACTGAAGCTTTCTTT
TRBJ2-1,TRBV3-1,.,few,CAFSLIGGTHGGGNEQFF,TGTGCCTTCAGTTTAATCGGTGGTACCCACGGAGGTGGCAATGAGCAGTTCTTC
TRBJ1-1,TRBV20-1,TRBD1,few,CSASFRGTEAFF,TGCAGTGCTAGTTTCAGGGGGACTGAAGCTTTCTTT
TRBJ2-5,TRBV5-1,.,.,CASSLQRPQETQYF,TGCGCCAGCAGCTTGCAGAGACCCCAAGAGACCCAGTACTTC
TRBJ2-3,TRBV18,.,.,CASSPATHTDTQYF,TGTGCCAGCTCACCGGCGACCCACACAGATACGCAGTATTTT
TRBJ1-1,TRBV29-1,.,.,CSVQRGGAFF,TGCAGCGTTCAGAGGGGGGGAGCTTTCTTT
TRBJ1-4,TRBV12-3/TRBV12-4,TRBD1,many,CASSPRDREKLFF,TGTGCCAGCAGCCCTAGGGACAGGGAAAAACTGTTTTTT
TRBJ1-4,TRBV4-1,.,.,CASSQGGQGSEKLFF,TGCGCCAGCAGCCAAGGAGGTCAGGGGAGTGAAAAACTGTTTTTT
TRBJ2-5,TRBV18,.,.,CASSSRGRAQYF,TGTGCCAGCTCATCTAGGGGTCGGGCCCAGTACTTC
TRBJ2-1,TRBV7-2,.,few,CASSHYRESSYNEQFF,TGTGCCAGCAGCCACTACAGGGAAAGCTCCTACAATGAGCAGTTCTTC
TRBJ2-3,TRBV19,TRBD2,few,CASGASGGSADTQYF,TGTGCCAGTGGGGCAAGCGGGGGGAGCGCAGATACGCAGTATTTT
TRBJ2-4,TRBV20-1,TRBD2,many,CSARRRAGDIQYF,TGCAGTGCTAGACGTCGAGCGGGGGACATTCAGTACTTC